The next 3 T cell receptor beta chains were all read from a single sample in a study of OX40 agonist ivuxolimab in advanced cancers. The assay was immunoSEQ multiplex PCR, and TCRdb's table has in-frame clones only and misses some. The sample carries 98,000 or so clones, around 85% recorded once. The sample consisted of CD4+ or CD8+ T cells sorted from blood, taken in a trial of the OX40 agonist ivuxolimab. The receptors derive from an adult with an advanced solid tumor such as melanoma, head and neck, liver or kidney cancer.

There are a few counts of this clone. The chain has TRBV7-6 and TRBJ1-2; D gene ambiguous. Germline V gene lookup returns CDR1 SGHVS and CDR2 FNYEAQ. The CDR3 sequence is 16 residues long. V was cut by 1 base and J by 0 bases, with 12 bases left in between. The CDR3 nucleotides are TGTGCCAGCAGCTTAGGGCAGAACAGACCTAACTATGGCTACACCTTC. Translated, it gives CASSLGQNRPNYGYTF.

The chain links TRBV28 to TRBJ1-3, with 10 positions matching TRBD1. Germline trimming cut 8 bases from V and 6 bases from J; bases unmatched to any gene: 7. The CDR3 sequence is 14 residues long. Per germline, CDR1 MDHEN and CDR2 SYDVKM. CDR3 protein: CASYSTGGENTIYF. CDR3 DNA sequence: TGTGCCAGCTACTCGACAGGGGGCGAAAACACCATATATTTT. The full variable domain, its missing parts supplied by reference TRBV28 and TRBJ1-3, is DVKVTQSSRYLVKRTGEKVFLECVQDMDHENMFWYRQDPGLGLRLIYFSYDVKMKEKGDIPEGYSVSREKKERFSLILESASTNQTSMYLCASYSTGGENTIYFGEGSWLTVV.

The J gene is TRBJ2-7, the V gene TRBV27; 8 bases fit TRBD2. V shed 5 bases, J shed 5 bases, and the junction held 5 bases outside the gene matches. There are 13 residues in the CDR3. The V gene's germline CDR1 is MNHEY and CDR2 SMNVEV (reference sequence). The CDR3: CASSRREGNEQYF. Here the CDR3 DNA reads TGTGCCAGCAGTCGACGGGAGGGCAACGAGCAGTACTTC.